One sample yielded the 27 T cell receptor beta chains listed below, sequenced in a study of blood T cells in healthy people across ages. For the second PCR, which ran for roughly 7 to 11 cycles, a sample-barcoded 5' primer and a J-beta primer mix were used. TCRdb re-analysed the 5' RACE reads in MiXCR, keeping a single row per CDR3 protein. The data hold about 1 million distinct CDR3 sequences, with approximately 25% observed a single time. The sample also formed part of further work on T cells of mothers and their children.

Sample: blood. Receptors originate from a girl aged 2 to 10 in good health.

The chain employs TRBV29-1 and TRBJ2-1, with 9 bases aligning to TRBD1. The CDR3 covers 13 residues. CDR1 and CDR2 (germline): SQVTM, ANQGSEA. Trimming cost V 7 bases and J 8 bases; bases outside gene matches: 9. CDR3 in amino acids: CSARLQGAYEQFF. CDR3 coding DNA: TGCAGCGCCAGATTACAGGGGGCGTATGAGCAGTTCTTC.

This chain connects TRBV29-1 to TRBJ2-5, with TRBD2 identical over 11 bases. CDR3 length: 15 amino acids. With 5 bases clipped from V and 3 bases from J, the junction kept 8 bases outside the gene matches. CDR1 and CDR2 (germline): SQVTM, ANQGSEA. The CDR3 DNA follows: TGCAGCGTTTGGTCTAGCGGGAGGCCCGAAGAGACCCAGTACTTC. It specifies CSVWSSGRPEETQYF.

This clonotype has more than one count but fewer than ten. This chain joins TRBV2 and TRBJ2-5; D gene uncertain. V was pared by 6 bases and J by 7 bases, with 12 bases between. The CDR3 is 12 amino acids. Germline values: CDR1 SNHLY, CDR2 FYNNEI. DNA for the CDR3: TGTGCCAGCAGGGACCTCCTTAGGACCCAGTACTTC. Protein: CASRDLLRTQYF.

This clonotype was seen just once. CDR3 in DNA: TGCAGTGCTAGAAGAATGACAGGGTCCGAGCAGTACTTC. Translated, it gives CSARRMTGSEQYF. The rearrangement joins TRBV20-1 to TRBJ2-7; 7 bases are shared with TRBD1. The CDR3 is 13 amino acids. Germline-derived CDR1 and CDR2 are DFQATT and SNEGSKA (reference sequence). J lost 6 bases, V lost 2 bases, and 7 bases had no gene match.

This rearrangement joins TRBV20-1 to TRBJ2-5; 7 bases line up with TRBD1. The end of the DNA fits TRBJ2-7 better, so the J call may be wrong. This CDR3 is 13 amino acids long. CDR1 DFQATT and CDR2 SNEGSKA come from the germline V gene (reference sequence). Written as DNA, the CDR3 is TGCAGTGCTGTCGGGACAGCTTCCTACGAGCAGTACTTC. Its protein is CSAVGTASYEQYF.

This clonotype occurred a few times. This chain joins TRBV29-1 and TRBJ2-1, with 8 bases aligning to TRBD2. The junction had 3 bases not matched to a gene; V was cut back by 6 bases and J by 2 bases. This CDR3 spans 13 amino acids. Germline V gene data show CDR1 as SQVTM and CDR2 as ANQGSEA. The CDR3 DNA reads TGCAGCGTGAAGCGGGGGACCTACAATGAGCAGTTCTTC. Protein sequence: CSVKRGTYNEQFF.

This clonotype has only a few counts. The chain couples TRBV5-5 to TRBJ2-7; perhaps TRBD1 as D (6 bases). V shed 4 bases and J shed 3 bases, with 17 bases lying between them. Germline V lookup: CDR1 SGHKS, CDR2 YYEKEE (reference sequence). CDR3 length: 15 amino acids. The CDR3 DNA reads TGTGCCAGCAGCCCAGGAACAGGGTTTCACTACGAGCAGTACTTC. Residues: CASSPGTGFHYEQYF. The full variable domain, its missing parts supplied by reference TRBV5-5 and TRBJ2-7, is DAGVTQSPTHLIKTRGQQVTLRCSPISGHKSVSWYQQVLGQGPQFIFQYYEKEERGRGNFPDRFSARQFPNYSSELNVNALLLGDSALYLCASSPGTGFHYEQYFGPGTRLTVT.

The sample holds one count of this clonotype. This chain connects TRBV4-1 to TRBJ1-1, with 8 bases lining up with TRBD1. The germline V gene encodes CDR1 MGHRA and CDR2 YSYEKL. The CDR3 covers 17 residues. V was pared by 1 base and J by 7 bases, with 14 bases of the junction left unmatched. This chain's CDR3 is CASSQGVYVQGVGEAFF. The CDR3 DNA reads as TGCGCCAGCAGCCAAGGGGTTTACGTACAGGGGGTAGGTGAAGCTTTCTTT.

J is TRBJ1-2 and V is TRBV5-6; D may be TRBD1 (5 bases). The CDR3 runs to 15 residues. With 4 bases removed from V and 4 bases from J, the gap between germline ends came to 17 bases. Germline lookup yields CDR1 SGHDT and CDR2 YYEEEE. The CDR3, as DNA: TGTGCCAGCAGCCCACCGATTCGACAGTCCTATGGCTACACCTTC. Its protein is CASSPPIRQSYGYTF.

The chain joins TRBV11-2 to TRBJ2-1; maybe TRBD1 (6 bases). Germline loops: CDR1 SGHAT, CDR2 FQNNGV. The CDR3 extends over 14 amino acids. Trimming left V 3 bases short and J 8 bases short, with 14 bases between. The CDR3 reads CASSFLTGNDEQFF. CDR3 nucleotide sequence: TGTGCCAGCAGCTTCTTAACAGGGAACGATGAGCAGTTCTTC. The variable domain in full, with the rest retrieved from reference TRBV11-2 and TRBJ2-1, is EAGVAQSPRYKIIEKRQSVAFWCNPISGHATLYWYQQILGQGPKLLIQFQNNGVVDDSQLPKDRFSAERLKGVDSTLKIQPAKLEDSAVYLCASSFLTGNDEQFFGPGTRLTVL.

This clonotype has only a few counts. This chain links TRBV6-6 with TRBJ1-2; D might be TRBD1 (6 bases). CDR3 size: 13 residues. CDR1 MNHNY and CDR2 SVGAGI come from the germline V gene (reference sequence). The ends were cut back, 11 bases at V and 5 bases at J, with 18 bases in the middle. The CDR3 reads CAGIKDRDYGYTF. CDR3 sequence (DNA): TGTGCCGGCATTAAGGACAGAGATTATGGCTACACCTTC.

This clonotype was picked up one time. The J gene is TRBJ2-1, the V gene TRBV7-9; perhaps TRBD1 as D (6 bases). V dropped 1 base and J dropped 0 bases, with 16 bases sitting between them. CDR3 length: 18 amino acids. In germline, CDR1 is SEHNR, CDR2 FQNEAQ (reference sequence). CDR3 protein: CASSLEAYRDRSYNEQFF. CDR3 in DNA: TGTGCCAGCAGCTTAGAAGCCTACAGGGACCGCTCCTACAATGAGCAGTTCTTC.

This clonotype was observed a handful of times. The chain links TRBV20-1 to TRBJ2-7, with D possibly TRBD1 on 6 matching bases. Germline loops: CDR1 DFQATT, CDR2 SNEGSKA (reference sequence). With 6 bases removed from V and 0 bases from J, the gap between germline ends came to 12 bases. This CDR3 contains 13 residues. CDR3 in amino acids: CSAAQGNSYEQYF. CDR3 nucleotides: TGCAGTGCCGCACAGGGAAACTCCTACGAGCAGTACTTC.

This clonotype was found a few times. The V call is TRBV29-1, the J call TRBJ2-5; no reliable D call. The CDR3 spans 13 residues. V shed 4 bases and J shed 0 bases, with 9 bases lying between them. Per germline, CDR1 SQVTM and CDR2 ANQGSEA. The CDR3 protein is CSVVSFNQETQYF. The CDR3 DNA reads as TGCAGCGTTGTCAGTTTTAACCAAGAGACCCAGTACTTC. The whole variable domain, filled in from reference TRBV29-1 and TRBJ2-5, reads SAVISQKPSRDICQRGTSLTIQCQVDSQVTMMFWYRQQPGQSLTLIATANQGSEATYESGFVIDKFPISRPNLTFSTLTVSNMSPEDSSIYLCSVVSFNQETQYFGPGTRLLVL.

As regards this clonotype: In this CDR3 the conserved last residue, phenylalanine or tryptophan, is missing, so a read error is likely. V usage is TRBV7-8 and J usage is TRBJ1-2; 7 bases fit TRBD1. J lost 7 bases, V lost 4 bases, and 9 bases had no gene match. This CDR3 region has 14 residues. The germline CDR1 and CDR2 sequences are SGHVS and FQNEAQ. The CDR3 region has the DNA TGTGCCAGCAGCTCAATGGGACAGCCACCTGGCTACACCCTC. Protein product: CASSSMGQPPGYTL.

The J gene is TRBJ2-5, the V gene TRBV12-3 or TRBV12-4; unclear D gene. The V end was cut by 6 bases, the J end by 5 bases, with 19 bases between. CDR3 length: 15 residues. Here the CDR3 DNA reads TGTGCCAGCAGGGCCTGGAAGGACCGATTGGAGACCCAGTACTTC. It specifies CASRAWKDRLETQYF.

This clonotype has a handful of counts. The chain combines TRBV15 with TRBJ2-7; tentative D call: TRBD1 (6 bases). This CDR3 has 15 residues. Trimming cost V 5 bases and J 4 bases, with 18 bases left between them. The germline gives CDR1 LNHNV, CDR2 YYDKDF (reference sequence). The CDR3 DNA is TGTGCCACCAGCCCTGACAGTACAGGGAAATACGAGCAGTACTTC. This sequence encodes CATSPDSTGKYEQYF.

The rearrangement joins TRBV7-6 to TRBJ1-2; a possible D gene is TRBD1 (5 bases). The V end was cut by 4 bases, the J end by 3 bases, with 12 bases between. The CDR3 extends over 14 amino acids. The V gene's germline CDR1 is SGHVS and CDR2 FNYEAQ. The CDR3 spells CASSSGPGHYGYTF. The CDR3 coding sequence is TGTGCCAGCAGCTCGGGACCGGGGCACTATGGCTACACCTTC.

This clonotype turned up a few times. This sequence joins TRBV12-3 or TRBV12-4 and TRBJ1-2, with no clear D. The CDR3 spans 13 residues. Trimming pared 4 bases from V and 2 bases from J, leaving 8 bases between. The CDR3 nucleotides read TGTGCCAGCAGTTGGACGGTGAACTATGGCTACACCTTC. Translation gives CASSWTVNYGYTF.

This CDR3 reads CASRQTSETQYF. In nucleotides, the CDR3 is TGTGCCAGCAGACAGACTAGCGAGACCCAGTACTTC. J is TRBJ2-1 and V is TRBV6-5, with 7 bases that match TRBD2. The J call may be wrong; the DNA end is better matched by TRBJ2-5. Germline CDR1 is MNHEY and CDR2 is SVGAGI. The length of the CDR3 is 12 residues.

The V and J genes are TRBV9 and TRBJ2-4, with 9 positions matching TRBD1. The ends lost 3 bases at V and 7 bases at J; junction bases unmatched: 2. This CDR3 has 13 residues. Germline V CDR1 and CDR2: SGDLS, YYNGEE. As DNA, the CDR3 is TGTGCCAGCAGCGCCGGGACAGGGAACATTCAGTACTTC. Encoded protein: CASSAGTGNIQYF.

CDR3 bases: TGTGCCAGCAGCCAAGGCGACACAGATACGCAGTATTTT. The encoded protein is CASSQGDTDTQYF. The V gene is TRBV4-2, the J gene TRBJ2-3; no clear D gene. Germline V lookup: CDR1 LGHNA, CDR2 YNFKEQ. The CDR3 totals 13 residues. The V end lost 1 base, the J end lost 2 bases, and 4 bases lay between the germline ends.

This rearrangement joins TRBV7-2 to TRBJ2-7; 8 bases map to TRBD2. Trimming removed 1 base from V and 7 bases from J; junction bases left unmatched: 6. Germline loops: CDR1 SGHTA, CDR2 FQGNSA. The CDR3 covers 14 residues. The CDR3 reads CASSLGSGTGEQYF. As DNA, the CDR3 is TGTGCCAGCAGCTTAGGTAGCGGGACGGGGGAGCAGTACTTC.

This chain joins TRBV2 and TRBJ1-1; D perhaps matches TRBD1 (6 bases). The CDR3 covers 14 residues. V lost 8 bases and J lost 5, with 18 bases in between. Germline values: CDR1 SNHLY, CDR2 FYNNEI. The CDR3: CASVPLGGRTEAFF. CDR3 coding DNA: TGTGCCAGCGTCCCCCTAGGGGGGAGGACTGAAGCTTTCTTT.

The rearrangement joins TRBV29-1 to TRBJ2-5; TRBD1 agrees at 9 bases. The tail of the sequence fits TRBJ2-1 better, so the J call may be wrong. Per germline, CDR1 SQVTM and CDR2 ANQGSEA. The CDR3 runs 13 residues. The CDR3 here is CSVWTGEGDEQFF. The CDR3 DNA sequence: TGCAGCGTCTGGACAGGGGAGGGGGATGAGCAGTTCTTC.

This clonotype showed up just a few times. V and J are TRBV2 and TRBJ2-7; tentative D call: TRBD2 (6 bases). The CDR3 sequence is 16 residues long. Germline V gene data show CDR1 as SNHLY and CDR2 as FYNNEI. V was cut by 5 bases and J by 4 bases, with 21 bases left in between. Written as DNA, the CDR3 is TGTGCCAGCAGTCTATCCCCCCCCGGGGGAGATTACGAGCAGTACTTC. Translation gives CASSLSPPGGDYEQYF.

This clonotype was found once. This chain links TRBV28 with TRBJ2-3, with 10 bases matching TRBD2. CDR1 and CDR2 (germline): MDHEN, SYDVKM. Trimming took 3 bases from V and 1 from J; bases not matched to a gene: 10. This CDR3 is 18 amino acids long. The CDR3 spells CASSLSLAGVWGTDTQYF. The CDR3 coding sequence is TGTGCCAGCAGTTTGAGTCTAGCGGGAGTTTGGGGCACAGATACGCAGTATTTT.